This T cell receptor (beta chain) comes out of a study of blood T cell repertoires in COVID-19. The wider study: The cDNA or gDNA used as material had been derived from T cells, B-cell-depleted T cells, or PBMCs.

As processed by the authors: Reference gene primer amplification gave estimated nucleated cell counts. This table comes from immunoSEQ multiplex PCR, and its TCRdb copy is limited to in-frame clones, with some not included. The DNA gave D and trimming, while V, J and clone size come from that table. The sample lists some 250,000 clones, roughly 79% seen once, with less than 3% in the top ten. The J segment lost 7 bases and the V segment lost 1 base, leaving 8 bases of the junction unmatched. The CDR3 is 16 amino acids. Germline CDR1 and CDR2: SGHTA and FQGNSA. This TCR was sampled from a woman aged 60-75 years with active or convalescent COVID-19. V is TRBV7-2 and J is TRBJ2-7; 12 bases agree with TRBD1. Sequenced: peripheral blood. CDR3 sequence (DNA): TGTGCCAGCAGCTTAGTTGGGGGGACAGGGGGCGGAGAGCAGTACTTC. Its protein product is CASSLVGGTGGGEQYF. The entire variable domain, with the rest obtained from reference TRBV7-2 and TRBJ2-7, is as follows: GAGVSQSPSNKVTEKGKDVELRCDPISGHTALYWYRQSLGQGLEFLIYFQGNSAPDKSGLPSDRFSAERTGGSVSTLTIQRTQQEDSAVYLCASSLVGGTGGGEQYFGPGTRLTVT.